This is a list of T cell receptor beta chains from one sample in a study of T cell responses to AZD1222 COVID-19 vaccine. Some clones are missing from TCRdb's copy, which holds only in-frame ones; the method was immunoSEQ multiplex PCR. The sample includes 150,000 or so clones, approximately 93% of them seen just once. Sequencing was performed on peripheral blood, taken on day 0 of MenACWY control vaccination. Receptors originate from an adult in good health. The CDR3 runs from the conserved cysteine through the conserved F or W. D genes are given only for firm matches. A clone size is listed for some rows: how often the clone was seen (once, few, many), or a class if it is expanded.

TRBV30	-	-	TRBJ2-3	CAWKIQGTDTQYF	TGTGCCTGGAAGATACAGGGCACAGATACGCAGTATTTT
TRBV6-1	few	-	TRBJ1-2	CASSELTGPNYGYTF	TGTGCCAGCAGTGAACTTACAGGGCCTAACTATGGCTACACCTTC
TRBV5-1	-	-	TRBJ1-2	CASSLVVGERDGYTF	TGCGCCAGCAGCTTGGTTGTAGGGGAGCGCGATGGCTACACCTTC
TRBV25-1	-	TRBD1	TRBJ1-3	CASSDRDRKLSGNTIYF	TGTGCCAGCAGTGATCGGGACAGGAAGCTCTCTGGAAACACCATATATTTT
TRBV7-3	-	-	TRBJ2-3	CASSPKVVGTDTQYF	TGTGCCAGCAGCCCCAAGGTTGTGGGCACAGATACGCAGTATTTT
TRBV28	-	-	TRBJ1-1	CASSPAGQLNTEAFF	TGTGCCAGCAGTCCGGCAGGGCAACTGAACACTGAAGCTTTCTTT
TRBV6-5	-	-	TRBJ1-6	CASSYDFASYNSPLHF	TGTGCCAGCAGTTACGACTTTGCCTCCTATAATTCACCCCTCCACTTT
TRBV5-4	-	-	TRBJ1-2	CASSLIVGDYGYTF	TGTGCCAGCAGCTTAATCGTAGGGGACTATGGCTACACCTTC
TRBV30	-	-	TRBJ1-2	CAWQWPGSIYGYTF	TGTGCCTGGCAGTGGCCCGGGTCTATCTATGGCTACACCTTC
TRBV5-4	few	-	TRBJ2-3	CASSAKFSTQYF	TGTGCCAGCAGCGCCAAGTTTAGTACGCAGTATTTT
TRBV11-2	-	-	TRBJ1-5	CASSLLSDGPQHF	TGTGCCAGCAGCTTACTCTCAGACGGGCCCCAGCATTTT
TRBV7-2	-	-	TRBJ1-1	CASSLVTSASGEAFF	TGTGCCAGCAGCTTAGTGACGTCGGCTTCGGGCGAAGCTTTCTTT
TRBV9	-	-	TRBJ1-6	CASSVDEGSPLHF	TGTGCCAGCAGCGTAGATGAGGGTTCACCCCTCCACTTT
TRBV24-1	-	TRBD1	TRBJ2-6	CATSDWTGASSGANVLTF	TGTGCCACCAGTGATTGGACAGGGGCGAGCTCTGGGGCCAACGTCCTGACTTTC
TRBV5-4	-	-	TRBJ2-2	CASSLELAGSNGELFF	TGTGCCAGCAGCTTGGAACTGGCAGGCTCAAACGGGGAGCTGTTTTTT
TRBV7-6	-	-	TRBJ2-1	CASSFGADEQFF	TGTGCCAGCAGCTTTGGGGCGGATGAGCAGTTCTTC
TRBV18	-	-	TRBJ2-5	CASSPARETQYF	TGTGCCAGCTCACCCGCCAGAGAGACCCAGTACTTC
TRBV6-5	-	-	TRBJ1-1	CASSTLGDEAFF	TGTGCCAGCAGTACCCTTGGGGATGAAGCTTTCTTT
TRBV28	-	-	TRBJ1-4	CASSDGKNEKLFF	TGTGCCAGCAGTGACGGGAAGAATGAAAAACTGTTTTTT
TRBV5-1	-	-	TRBJ1-2	CASSLIWTPYGYTF	TGCGCCAGCAGCTTGATTTGGACACCTTATGGCTACACCTTC
TRBV7-9	-	TRBD1	TRBJ1-2	CASSRGQGQDGYTF	TGTGCCAGCAGCCGGGGACAGGGGCAGGATGGCTACACCTTC